These 16 T cell receptor beta chains share one sample of origin, sequenced in a study of blood T cell repertoires in COVID-19. The data were produced by immunoSEQ multiplex PCR, yet TCRdb's version contains in-frame clones alone and is incomplete. The sample includes about 54,000 clones, 90% of them seen just once. The specimen was peripheral blood. These receptors were obtained from a woman aged 40 to 50 with active COVID-19.

The chain links TRBV28 to TRBJ1-5; possibly TRBD1 for D (6 bases). V gave up 7 bases and J gave up 2 bases, with 24 bases separating them. The CDR3 runs 18 residues. Germline V gene data show CDR1 as MDHEN and CDR2 as SYDVKM. CDR3 in DNA: TGTGCCAGCACCAACCCTGGACTCATCTCAGGGGGCAATCAGCCCCAGCATTTT. Translating it yields CASTNPGLISGGNQPQHF.

This clone was found a few times. V is TRBV11-3 and J is TRBJ2-1; D not certain. V was shortened by 1 base and J by 3 bases, with 4 bases between the two germline ends. The CDR3 totals 13 residues. Germline V lookup: CDR1 SGHNT, CDR2 YENEEA. The CDR3 region is CASSLAGYNEQFF. The DNA of the CDR3 is TGTGCCAGCAGCTTAGCCGGCTACAATGAGCAGTTCTTC.

The V call is TRBV6-6, the J call TRBJ1-5; 7 bases are a match to TRBD1. The ends lost 7 bases at V and 4 bases at J; junction bases unmatched: 7. CDR1 and CDR2 (germline): MNHNY, SVGAGI (reference sequence). CDR3 length equals 14 residues. CDR3 region: CASKLPGQNQPQHF. As DNA, the CDR3 is TGTGCCAGCAAGCTACCGGGACAGAATCAGCCCCAGCATTTT.

The J gene is TRBJ2-1, the V gene TRBV11-3; 8 nucleotides align to TRBD1. This CDR3 has 15 amino acids. J lost 5 bases, V lost 1 base, and 4 bases had no gene match. Germline lookup yields CDR1 SGHNT and CDR2 YENEEA. Here the CDR3 DNA reads TGTGCCAGCAGCTTAGTGGGGACAGGTCACAATGAGCAGTTCTTC. Its protein is CASSLVGTGHNEQFF.

The chain is built from TRBV7-9 and TRBJ1-1, with 10 bases identical to TRBD1. CDR3 size: 14 residues. V trimming: 1 base; J trimming: 7 bases; junction bases outside the gene matches: 3. CDR1 and CDR2 (germline): SEHNR, FQNEAQ (reference sequence). The CDR3 spells CASSLGQGAGEAFF. CDR3 DNA: TGTGCCAGCAGCTTAGGACAGGGGGCAGGTGAAGCTTTCTTT.

The chain recombines TRBV4-3 with TRBJ2-1; 8 bases match TRBD2. V shed 4 bases, J shed 0 bases, and the junction held 5 bases outside the gene matches. CDR3 size: 16 residues. Germline V gene sequence: CDR1 LGHNA, CDR2 YSLEER. CDR3 sequence: CASSPSGTSSYNEQFF. The CDR3 DNA reads TGCGCCAGCAGCCCATCCGGGACTAGCTCCTACAATGAGCAGTTCTTC.

The rearrangement uses TRBV28 and TRBJ1-2; D not resolved. CDR1 is MDHEN, CDR2 SYDVKM, per germline. V was clipped by 3 bases and J by 1 base, with 9 bases between them. CDR3 size: 14 residues. The CDR3 spells CASSFGQVNYGYTF. DNA of the CDR3: TGTGCCAGCAGTTTTGGCCAGGTTAACTATGGCTACACCTTC.

This clone was observed a few times. J is TRBJ1-1 and V is TRBV5-1; a weak D match, TRBD1 (5 bases). Germline V lookup: CDR1 SGHRS, CDR2 YFSETQ. V was clipped by 0 bases and J by 7 bases, with 7 bases between them. CDR3 length equals 12 residues. CDR3 region: CASSLDRLEAFF. In DNA form, the CDR3 reads TGCGCCAGCAGCTTGGACAGGCTTGAAGCTTTCTTT.

The chain has TRBV5-1 and TRBJ2-7, with TRBD1 as a possible D gene (6 bases). The CDR3 runs 14 residues. The V gene's germline CDR1 is SGHRS and CDR2 YFSETQ. Trimming removed 3 bases from V and 2 bases from J, with 12 bases in between. The CDR3 coding sequence is TGCGCCAGCAGCTGGTCAGGGGCAACCTACGAGCAGTACTTC. Amino acid sequence: CASSWSGATYEQYF.

The V gene is TRBV11-2, the J gene TRBJ1-1, with D unclear. Trimming stripped 5 bases from V and 1 base from J, with 14 bases between. The CDR3 totals 15 residues. The germline gives CDR1 SGHAT, CDR2 FQNNGV. In nucleotides, the CDR3 is TGTGCCAGCAGCCACATGCGGCTCTCGAACACTGAAGCTTTCTTT. Translating it yields CASSHMRLSNTEAFF. Together with reference TRBV11-2 and TRBJ1-1, the CDR3 gives the full variable domain: EAGVAQSPRYKIIEKRQSVAFWCNPISGHATLYWYQQILGQGPKLLIQFQNNGVVDDSQLPKDRFSAERLKGVDSTLKIQPAKLEDSAVYLCASSHMRLSNTEAFFGQGTRLTVV.

CDR3 residues: CASRAQGDYGYTF. CDR3 bases: TGTGCCAGCAGGGCACAGGGGGACTATGGCTACACCTTC. The chain couples TRBV27 to TRBJ1-2; 8 positions agree with TRBD1. V lost 6 bases and J lost 3; bases outside the gene matches: 3. The CDR3 extends over 13 amino acids. Germline-derived CDR1 and CDR2 are MNHEY and SMNVEV (reference sequence).

The chain carries TRBV20-1 and TRBJ1-1, with D maybe TRBD1 (6 bases). Per germline, CDR1 DFQATT and CDR2 SNEGSKA (reference sequence). The CDR3 length is 11 residues. The V and J ends lost 7 bases and 7 bases respectively, with 13 bases between them. The CDR3 bases are TGCAGTGTCTCGGACAGTGGTGAAGCTTTCTTT. It yields the protein CSVSDSGEAFF.

V and J are TRBV2 and TRBJ2-2, with TRBD1 as a possible D gene (6 bases). In germline, CDR1 is SNHLY, CDR2 FYNNEI. V lost 4 bases and J 4 bases, leaving 13 bases between the germline ends. There are 15 residues in the CDR3. The CDR3 loop is CASSVGQGSTGELFF. Written as DNA, the CDR3 is TGTGCCAGCAGTGTGGGGCAGGGGAGCACCGGGGAGCTGTTTTTT.

The rearrangement uses TRBV5-4 and TRBJ1-1; 7 bases map to TRBD1. The germline CDR1 and CDR2 sequences are SGHNT and YYREEE (reference sequence). The CDR3 spans 17 residues. J lost 7 bases, V lost 0 bases, and 15 bases had no gene match. The CDR3 sequence is CASSLDPLRRGRGEAFF. DNA of the CDR3: TGTGCCAGCAGCTTGGACCCATTAAGGAGGGGGCGGGGTGAAGCTTTCTTT.

The chain carries TRBV5-1 and TRBJ1-4; 9 nucleotides align to TRBD1. CDR1 is SGHRS and CDR2 is YFSETQ in the germline V gene. Trimming at V came to 4 bases and at J to 10 bases, leaving 8 bases not matched to a gene. There are 14 residues in the CDR3. The CDR3 here is CASSEGQGFVKLFF. As DNA, the CDR3 is TGCGCCAGCAGCGAGGGACAGGGATTCGTAAAACTGTTTTTT.

CDR3 DNA sequence: TGTGCCAGCAGCTTAATCCAGGGGAAGAACACTGAAGCTTTCTTT. Translated: CASSLIQGKNTEAFF. The chain uses TRBV7-6 and TRBJ1-1; a possible D gene is TRBD1 (6 bases). This CDR3 region has 15 residues. Germline V CDR1 and CDR2: SGHVS, FNYEAQ. V lost 2 bases and J lost 1, with 11 bases in between.